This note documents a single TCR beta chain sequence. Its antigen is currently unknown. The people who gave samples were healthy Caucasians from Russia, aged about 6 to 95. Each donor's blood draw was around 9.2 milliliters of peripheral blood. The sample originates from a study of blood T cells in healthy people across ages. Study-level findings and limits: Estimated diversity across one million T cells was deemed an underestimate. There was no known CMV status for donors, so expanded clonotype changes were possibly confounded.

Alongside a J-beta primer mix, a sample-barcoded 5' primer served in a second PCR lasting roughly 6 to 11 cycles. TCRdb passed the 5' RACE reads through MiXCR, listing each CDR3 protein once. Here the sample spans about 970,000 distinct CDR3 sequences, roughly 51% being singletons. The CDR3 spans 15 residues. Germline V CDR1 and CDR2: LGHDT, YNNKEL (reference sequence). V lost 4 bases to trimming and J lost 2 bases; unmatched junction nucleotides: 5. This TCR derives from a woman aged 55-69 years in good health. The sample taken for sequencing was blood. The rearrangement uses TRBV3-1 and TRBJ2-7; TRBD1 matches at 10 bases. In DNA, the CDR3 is TGTGCCAGCAGCCGCGGGACAGGGGATGCCTACGAGCAGTACTTC. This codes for CASSRGTGDAYEQYF.